The source of this T cell receptor (beta chain) is a study of identical twins. Study-level results: In zero-insertion analyses, partial confounding could arise from invariant MAIT and iNKT cells. The authors drew conclusions from cross-sectional statistical analysis rather than following the same donors.

One entry per CDR3 protein, called by TCRdb with MiXCR from the 5' RACE reads. The data contain a few hundred thousand distinct CDR3 sequences, 14% of them singletons. This clonotype has a handful of counts. Its antigen is not known. Healthy Caucasians provided all donations. The CDR3 contains 15 residues. In germline, CDR1 is MNHEY, CDR2 SMNVEV (reference sequence). V was shortened by 2 bases and J by 12 bases, with 20 bases between the two germline ends. The same data also went into a second study, on yellow fever vaccine responses in identical twins.

Sequenced material: CD4+ T cells sorted from blood. V and J are TRBV27 and TRBJ2-1; D possibly corresponds to TRBD1 (6 bases). This clonotype was obtained from a woman aged 18 to 35 in good health. In nucleotides, the CDR3 is TGTGCCAGCAGTTTAAAATTGGGGGCCCCGCATTTGCAGTTCTTC. This encodes CASSLKLGAPHLQFF.